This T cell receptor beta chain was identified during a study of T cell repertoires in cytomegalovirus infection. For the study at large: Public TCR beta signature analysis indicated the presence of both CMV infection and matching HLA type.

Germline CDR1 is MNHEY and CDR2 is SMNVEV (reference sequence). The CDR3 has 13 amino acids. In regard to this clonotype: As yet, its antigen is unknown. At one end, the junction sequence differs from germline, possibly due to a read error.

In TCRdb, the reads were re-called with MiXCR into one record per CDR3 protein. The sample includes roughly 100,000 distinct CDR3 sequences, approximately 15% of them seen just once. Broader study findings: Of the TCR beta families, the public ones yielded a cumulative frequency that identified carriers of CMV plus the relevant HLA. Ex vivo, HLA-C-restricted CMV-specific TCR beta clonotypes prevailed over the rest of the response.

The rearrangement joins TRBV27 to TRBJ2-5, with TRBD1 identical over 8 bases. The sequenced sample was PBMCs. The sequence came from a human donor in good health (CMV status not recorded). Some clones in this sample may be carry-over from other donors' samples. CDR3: CASGFGRGQTQYF. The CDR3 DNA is TGTGCCAGCGGTTTCGGCAGGGGGCAGACCCAGTACTTC.